This paragraph covers one T cell receptor beta chain sequence. This record belongs to a study of T cell changes during pregnancy in multiple sclerosis. Measured with immunoSEQ multiplex PCR; TCRdb has only the in-frame clones, and not every one. The data show 80,000 to 130,000 clones, almost 95% seen once. Germline V gene data show CDR1 as MDHEN and CDR2 as SYDVKM. The CDR3 has 13 residues. With 5 bases removed from V and 4 bases from J, the gap between germline ends came to 11 bases. This TCR was sampled from a female donor with multiple sclerosis, enrolled in a pregnancy study. The sample in question was peripheral blood, obtained before pregnancy. The chain is built from TRBV28 and TRBJ1-2; D is unclear. The CDR3: CASSHPGLYGYTF. The CDR3 nucleotides read TGTGCCAGCAGTCACCCTGGGCTCTATGGCTACACCTTC.